The 8 T cell receptor delta chains presented below share a single source sample, sequenced in a study of gamma-delta chains in newborns, infants, children (dated by TCRdb to between 2017 and 2020). The instrument given in TCRdb is Illumina MiSeq. Clonotypes were called again by TCRdb from the public reads via CATT, and duplicate nucleotide sequences were then merged into one entry. This sample is represented by 10,000 or so delta-chain clones; approximately 22% of them were singletons. Clones ranked in the top ten supply around 4% of the sample. Material for sequencing was blood. These receptor sequences come from a child who was a newborn, infant or young child, either healthy, febrile or measles-vaccinated (not recorded which).

In this sample, this clone turned up a few times. This chain links TRDV2 with TRDJ2, with D perhaps matching TRDD3 (6 bases). The length of the CDR3 is 15 residues. Germline CDR1 is GEAIGNYY and CDR2 is EKD. Trimming cost V 0 bases and J 5 bases, with 12 bases left between them. CDR3 in amino acids: CACDTVGGITAQLFF. The CDR3 nucleotides are TGTGCCTGTGACACCGTCGGGGGAATAACAGCACAACTCTTCTTT.

This clone was counted only a few times. One junction end does not reproduce the germline sequence, and a read error may be involved. Other DNA sequences within the sample encode an identical CDR3. The V call is TRDV2, the J call TRDJ1; 12 bases are shared with TRDD3. Germline assignment: CDR1 GEAIGNYY and CDR2 EKD. The CDR3 sequence is 17 residues long. CDR3: CACDTVPTGGYTDKLIF. Written as DNA, the CDR3 is TGTGCCTGTGACACCGTACCTACTGGGGGATACACCGATAAACTCATTTTT.

The V gene is TRDV2, the J gene TRDJ1, with 13 bases identical to TRDD3. CDR1 is GEAIGNYY, CDR2 EKD, per germline. The CDR3 runs to 15 residues. The V gene end was trimmed by 0 bases and the J gene end by 10 bases; junction bases not matched to a gene: 7. Here the CDR3 DNA reads TGTGCCTGTGACACCCTTACTGGGGGATACGGGGGACTCATCTTT. It yields the protein CACDTLTGGYGGLIF.

In its sample, this clone ranks as medium-sized. V is TRDV1 and J is TRDJ1; D possibly corresponds to TRDD2 (6 bases). The CDR3 is made up of 19 amino acids. Between the trimmed V and J ends, which lost 0 bases and 2 bases, there was a span of 22 bases. Per germline, CDR1 TSWWSYY and CDR2 QGS. The CDR3 spells CALGELLSPYPTRTDKLIF. The CDR3, as DNA: TGTGCTCTTGGGGAACTTCTATCTCCCTATCCTACTAGGACCGATAAACTCATCTTT.

On this clone itself: With a far larger clone one base away, a read error is the likely cause. The sample carries other DNA sequences with the same CDR3. The CDR3, as DNA: TGTGCCCGTGACGAAATATACGCGTCCGATAAACTCATCTTT. Translation gives CARDEIYASDKLIF. The chain combines TRDV2 with TRDJ1, with a possible D match to TRDD1 (6 bases). The CDR3 length is 14 residues. In germline, CDR1 is GEAIGNYY, CDR2 EKD.

This clone was observed a handful of times. V gene TRDV2 combines with J gene TRDJ1; D not certain. Trimming pared 0 bases from V and 3 bases from J, leaving 10 bases between. CDR1 and CDR2 (germline): GEAIGNYY, EKD. CDR3 length: 14 residues. The CDR3 loop is CACDTVLRPDKLIF. The DNA for the CDR3 is TGTGCCTGTGACACCGTACTGAGACCCGATAAACTCATCTTT.

The chain combines TRDV2 with TRDJ2; 10 positions agree with TRDD3. The CDR3 loop spans 14 amino acids. CDR1 and CDR2 from the germline V gene are GEAIGNYY and EKD. V lost 3 bases, J lost 5 bases, and 2 bases stayed unmatched. The CDR3 DNA follows: TGTGCCTGTGACGCACTGGGGGATACAGCACAACTCTTCTTT. Translating gives CACDALGDTAQLFF.

The rearrangement joins TRDV2 to TRDJ3; D possibly uses TRDD2 or TRDD3 (5 bases each). The CDR3 is made up of 21 amino acids. With 3 bases removed from V and 6 bases from J, the gap between germline ends came to 29 bases. Germline assignment: CDR1 GEAIGNYY and CDR2 EKD. The CDR3 DNA reads as TGTGCCTGTGACTCCCCGAGTACTGGTGCCCTACGCACCTTGGACACCCGACAGATGTTTTTC. Amino acids: CACDSPSTGALRTLDTRQMFF.